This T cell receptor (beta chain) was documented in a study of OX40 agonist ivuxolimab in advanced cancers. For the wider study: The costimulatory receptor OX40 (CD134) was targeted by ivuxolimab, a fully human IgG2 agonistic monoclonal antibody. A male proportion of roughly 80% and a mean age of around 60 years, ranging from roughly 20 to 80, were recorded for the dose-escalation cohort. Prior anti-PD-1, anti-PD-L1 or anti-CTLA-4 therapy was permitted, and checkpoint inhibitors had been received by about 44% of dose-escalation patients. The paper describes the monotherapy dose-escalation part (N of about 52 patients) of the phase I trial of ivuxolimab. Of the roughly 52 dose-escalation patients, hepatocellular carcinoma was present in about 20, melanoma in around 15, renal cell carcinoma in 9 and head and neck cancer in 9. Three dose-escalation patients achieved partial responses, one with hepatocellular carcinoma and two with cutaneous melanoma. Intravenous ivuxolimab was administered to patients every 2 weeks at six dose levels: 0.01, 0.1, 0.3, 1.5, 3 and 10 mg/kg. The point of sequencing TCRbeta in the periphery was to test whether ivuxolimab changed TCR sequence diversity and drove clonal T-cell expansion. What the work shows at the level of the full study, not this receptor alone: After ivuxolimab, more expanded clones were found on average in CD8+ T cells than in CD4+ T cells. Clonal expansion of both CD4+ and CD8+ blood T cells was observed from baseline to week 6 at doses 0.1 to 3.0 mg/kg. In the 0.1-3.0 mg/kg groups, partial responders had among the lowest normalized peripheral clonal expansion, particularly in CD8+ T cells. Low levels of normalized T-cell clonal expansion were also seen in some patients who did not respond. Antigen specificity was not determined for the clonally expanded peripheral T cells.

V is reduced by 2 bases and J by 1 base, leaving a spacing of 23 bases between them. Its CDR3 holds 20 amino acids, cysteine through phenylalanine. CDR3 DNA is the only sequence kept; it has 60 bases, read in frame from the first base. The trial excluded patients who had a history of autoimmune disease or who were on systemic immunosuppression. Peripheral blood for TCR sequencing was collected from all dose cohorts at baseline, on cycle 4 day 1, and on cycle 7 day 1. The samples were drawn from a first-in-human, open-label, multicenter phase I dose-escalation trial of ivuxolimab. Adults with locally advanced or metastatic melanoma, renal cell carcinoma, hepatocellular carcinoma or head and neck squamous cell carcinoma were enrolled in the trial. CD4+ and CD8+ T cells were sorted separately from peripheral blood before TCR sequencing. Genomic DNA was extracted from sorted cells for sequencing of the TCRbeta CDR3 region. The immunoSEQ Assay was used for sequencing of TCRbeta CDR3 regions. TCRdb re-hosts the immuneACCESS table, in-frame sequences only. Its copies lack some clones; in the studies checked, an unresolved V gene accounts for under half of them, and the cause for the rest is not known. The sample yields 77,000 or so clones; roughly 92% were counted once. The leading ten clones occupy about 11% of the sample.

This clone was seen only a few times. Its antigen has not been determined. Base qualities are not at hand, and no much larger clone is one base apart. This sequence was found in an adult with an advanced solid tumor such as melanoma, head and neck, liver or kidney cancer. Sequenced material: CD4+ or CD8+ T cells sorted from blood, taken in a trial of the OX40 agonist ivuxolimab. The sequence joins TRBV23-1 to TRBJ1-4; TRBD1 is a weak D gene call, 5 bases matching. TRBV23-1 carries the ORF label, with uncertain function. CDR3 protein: CASSQPSRRPGGKTNEKLFF. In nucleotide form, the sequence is TGCGCCAGCAGTCAACCCTCCCGCCGACCTGGGGGGAAAACTAATGAAAAACTGTTTTTT.